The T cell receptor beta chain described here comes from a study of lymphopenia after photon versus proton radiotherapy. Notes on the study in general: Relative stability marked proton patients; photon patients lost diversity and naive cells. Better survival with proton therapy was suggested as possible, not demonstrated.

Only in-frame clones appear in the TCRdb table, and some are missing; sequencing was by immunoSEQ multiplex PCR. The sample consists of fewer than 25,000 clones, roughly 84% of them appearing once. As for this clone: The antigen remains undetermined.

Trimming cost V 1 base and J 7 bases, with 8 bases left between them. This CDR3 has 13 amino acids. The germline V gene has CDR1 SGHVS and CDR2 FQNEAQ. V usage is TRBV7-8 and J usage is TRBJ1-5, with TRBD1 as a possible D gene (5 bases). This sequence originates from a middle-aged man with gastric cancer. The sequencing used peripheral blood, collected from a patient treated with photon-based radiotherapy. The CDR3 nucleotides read TGTGCCAGCAGCTTAGGCGGGGGACAGCCCCAGCATTTT. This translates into CASSLGGGQPQHF.